Listed here are 3 T cell receptor beta chains from one sample, sequenced in a study of blood T cell repertoires in COVID-19. Sequencing used immunoSEQ multiplex PCR; TCRdb keeps in-frame clones, though not all of them. The sample carries over 300,000 clones, 85% recorded once. The material sequenced was peripheral blood. Receptor source: a human donor in a cohort sampled during active COVID-19.

The genes are TRBV19 and TRBJ1-1, with D unclear. This CDR3 has 16 amino acids. Germline V gene data show CDR1 as LNHDA and CDR2 as SQIVND (reference sequence). V lost 0 bases and J 1 base, leaving 12 bases between the germline ends. CDR3 bases: TGTGCCAGTAGTATAGATCATGGGAGGAAGAACACTGAAGCTTTCTTT. This encodes CASSIDHGRKNTEAFF.

The CDR3 bases are TGTGCCAGCAGCTTGGTGACAGGGTCTGCCAATCAGCCCCAGCATTTT. Its protein is CASSLVTGSANQPQHF. The V gene is TRBV7-2, the J gene TRBJ1-5; 7 bases are shared with TRBD1. The CDR3 extends over 16 amino acids. V lost 3 bases and J lost 3; bases outside the gene matches: 8. Germline values: CDR1 SGHTA, CDR2 FQGNSA. The variable domain in full, completed from reference TRBV7-2 and TRBJ1-5, reads GAGVSQSPSNKVTEKGKDVELRCDPISGHTALYWYRQSLGQGLEFLIYFQGNSAPDKSGLPSDRFSAERTGGSVSTLTIQRTQQEDSAVYLCASSLVTGSANQPQHFGDGTRLSIL.

V and J are TRBV9 and TRBJ1-1; tentative D call: TRBD1 (6 bases). Trimming took off 0 bases at V and 0 bases at J, with 6 bases between the two ends. Per germline, CDR1 SGDLS and CDR2 YYNGEE. This CDR3 region has 14 residues. CDR3 region: CASSVAGVNTEAFF. In DNA, the CDR3 is TGTGCCAGCAGCGTAGCAGGGGTGAACACTGAAGCTTTCTTT.